This T cell receptor (beta chain) was obtained from a study of CD8 T cells in Susac syndrome. This clonotype was counted between two and nine times. An amount of RNA that ranged from roughly 0.45 to 1 ug was reverse transcribed with random hexamers. It was immunoSEQ multiplex PCR that amplified TCR beta CDR3 across 54 Vbeta and 13 Jbeta. TCRdb fed the immunoSEQ multiplex PCR reads into MiXCR, producing one record per CDR3 protein. The sample carries under 550,000 distinct CDR3 sequences, 85% to 90% recorded once. Both CD4+ and CD8+ T cells were negatively isolated, and TEMRA cells underwent FACS enrichment. With 6 bases clipped from V and 10 bases from J, the junction kept 4 bases outside the gene matches. The CDR3 totals 13 residues. CDR1 and CDR2 from the germline V gene are MNHNS and SASEGT.

Sequenced sample: CD8+ T cells from PBMCs. The chain uses TRBV6-1 and TRBJ2-1; 12 bases agree with TRBD2. The sequence came from a human donor with multiple sclerosis. CDR3 coding DNA: TGTGCCAGCAGATGGACTAGCGGGAACGAGCAGTTCTTC. It is translated as CASRWTSGNEQFF.